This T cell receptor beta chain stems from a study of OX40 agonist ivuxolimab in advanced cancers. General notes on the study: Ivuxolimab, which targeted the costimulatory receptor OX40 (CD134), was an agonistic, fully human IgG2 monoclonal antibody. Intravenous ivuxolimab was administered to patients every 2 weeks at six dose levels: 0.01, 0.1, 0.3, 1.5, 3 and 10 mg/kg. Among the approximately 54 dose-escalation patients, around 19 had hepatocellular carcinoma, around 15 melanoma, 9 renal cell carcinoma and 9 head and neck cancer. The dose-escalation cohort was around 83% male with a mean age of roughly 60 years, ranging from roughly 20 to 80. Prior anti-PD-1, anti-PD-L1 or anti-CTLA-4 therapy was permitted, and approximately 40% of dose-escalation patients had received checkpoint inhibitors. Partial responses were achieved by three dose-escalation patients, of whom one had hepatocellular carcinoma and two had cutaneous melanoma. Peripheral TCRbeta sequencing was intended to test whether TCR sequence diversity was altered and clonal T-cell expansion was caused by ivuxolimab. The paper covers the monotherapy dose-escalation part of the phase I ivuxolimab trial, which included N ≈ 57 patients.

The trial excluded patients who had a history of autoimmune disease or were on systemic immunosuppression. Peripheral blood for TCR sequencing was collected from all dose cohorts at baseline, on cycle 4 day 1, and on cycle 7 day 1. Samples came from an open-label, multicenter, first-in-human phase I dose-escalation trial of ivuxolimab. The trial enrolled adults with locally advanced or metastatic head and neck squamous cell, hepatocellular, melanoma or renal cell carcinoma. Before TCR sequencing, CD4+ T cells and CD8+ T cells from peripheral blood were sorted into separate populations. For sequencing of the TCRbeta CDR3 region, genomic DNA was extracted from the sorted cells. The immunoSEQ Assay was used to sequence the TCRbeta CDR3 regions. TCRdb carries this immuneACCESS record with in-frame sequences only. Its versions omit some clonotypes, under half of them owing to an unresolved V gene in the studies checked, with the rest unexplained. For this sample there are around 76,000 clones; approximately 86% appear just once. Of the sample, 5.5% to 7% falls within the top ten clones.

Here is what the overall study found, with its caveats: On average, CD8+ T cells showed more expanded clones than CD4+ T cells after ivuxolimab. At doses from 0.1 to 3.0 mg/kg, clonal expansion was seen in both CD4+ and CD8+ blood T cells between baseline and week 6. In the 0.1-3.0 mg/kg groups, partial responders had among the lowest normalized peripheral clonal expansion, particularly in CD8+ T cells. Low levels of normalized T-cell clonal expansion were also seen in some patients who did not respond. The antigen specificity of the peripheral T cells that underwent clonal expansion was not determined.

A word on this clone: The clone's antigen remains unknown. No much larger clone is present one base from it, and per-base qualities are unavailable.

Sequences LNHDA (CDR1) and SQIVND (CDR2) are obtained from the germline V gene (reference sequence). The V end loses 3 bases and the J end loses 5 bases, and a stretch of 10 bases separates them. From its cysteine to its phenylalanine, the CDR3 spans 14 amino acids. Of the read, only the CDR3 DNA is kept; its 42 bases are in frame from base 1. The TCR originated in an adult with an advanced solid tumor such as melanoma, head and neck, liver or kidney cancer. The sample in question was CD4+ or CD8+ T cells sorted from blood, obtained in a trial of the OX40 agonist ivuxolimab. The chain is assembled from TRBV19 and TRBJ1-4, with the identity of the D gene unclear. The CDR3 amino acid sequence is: CASSITNTNEKLFF. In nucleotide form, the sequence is TGTGCCAGTAGTATCACCAACACCAATGAAAAACTGTTTTTT.